This T cell receptor beta chain was obtained from a study of cytomegalovirus exposure and HLA in healthy donors. This clone was counted a few times. The PCR contained 60 Vbeta and 13 Jbeta primers. Profiling relied on immunoSEQ multiplex PCR, and the TCRdb table lists in-frame clones only, not all of them. Counted here are 90,000 to 130,000 clones, about 70% occurring once; the ten biggest clones make up roughly 9%. This CDR3 is built from 14 residues. Germline V gene lookup returns CDR1 SQVTM and CDR2 ANQGSEA. Unmatched junction bases numbered 7, after V lost 6 bases and J lost 0 bases. The chain recombines TRBV29-1 with TRBJ1-1; TRBD1 agrees at 7 bases. The sample taken for sequencing was PBMCs. The TCR comes from a man aged 25 to 40 in good health and CMV-seropositive. This chain's CDR3 is CSVTGAGMNTEAFF. The DNA of the CDR3 is TGCAGCGTAACAGGGGCAGGGATGAACACTGAAGCTTTCTTT.